Following are 12 T cell receptor beta chains from one sample sequenced in a study of early T cells in non-severe SARS-CoV-2 infection. Each CDR3 protein is one row after TCRdb ran MiXCR on the 5' RACE reads. The table shows tens of thousands of distinct CDR3 sequences, with 5% to 6.5% occurring only once. The source was whole blood, collected at baseline. The receptors stem from an adult who was a healthcare worker with PCR-confirmed SARS-CoV-2 infection or an uninfected control (not recorded which).

V is TRBV28 and J is TRBJ1-1; D call uncertain. This CDR3 region has 14 residues. Trimming shortened V by 7 bases and J by 5 bases, and 17 bases separated the two germline ends. Germline lookup yields CDR1 MDHEN and CDR2 SYDVKM. The CDR3 DNA reads as TGTGCCAGCAAACCTTCATGGGGAGGGACTGAAGCTTTCTTT. It codes for CASKPSWGGTEAFF.

This clonotype was seen repeatedly, ten times or more. V and J are TRBV3-1 and TRBJ1-1; D is unresolved. The germline CDR1 and CDR2 sequences are LGHDT and YNNKEL (reference sequence). With 1 base removed from V and 0 bases from J, the gap between germline ends came to 6 bases. This CDR3 is built from 14 residues. The CDR3 is CASSQAGVNTEAFF. The CDR3 bases are TGTGCCAGCAGCCAAGCTGGCGTGAACACTGAAGCTTTCTTT.

This sequence joins TRBV12-3 or TRBV12-4 and TRBJ1-2, with 10 bases lining up with TRBD1. J was trimmed by 5 bases and V by 9 bases; bases with no gene match: 6. The CDR3 contains 13 residues. The CDR3 DNA sequence: TGTGCCAGTAGCGGGACAGGGGAATATGGCTACACCTTC. Translation: CASSGTGEYGYTF.

In this sample, this clonotype turned up many times. The chain couples TRBV3-1 to TRBJ2-1; the match to TRBD2 covers 15 bases. V lost 4 bases to trimming and J lost 2 bases; unmatched junction nucleotides: 6. CDR1 LGHDT and CDR2 YNNKEL come from the germline V gene (reference sequence). The CDR3 loop spans 18 amino acids. CDR3 nucleotide sequence: TGTGCCAGCAGCCCCCAGGGACTAGCGGGAGGAACCTACAATGAGCAGTTCTTC. As protein: CASSPQGLAGGTYNEQFF.

This clonotype has at least ten counts. This sequence joins TRBV7-6 and TRBJ2-4, with D possibly matching TRBD2 (5 bases). Per the germline V gene, CDR1 is SGHVS and CDR2 is FNYEAQ. CDR3 length: 17 residues. Deletions cut 0 bases from V and 1 base from J, with 13 bases between. CDR3 loop: CASSLASRGRAKNIQYF. The CDR3 DNA is TGTGCCAGCAGCTTAGCGTCTAGAGGGCGGGCCAAAAACATTCAGTACTTC.

In its sample, this clonotype was seen a few times. This chain connects TRBV18 to TRBJ2-7; 14 bases are shared with TRBD2. The CDR3 totals 15 residues. V was clipped by 7 bases and J by 6 bases; unmatched bases: 8. CDR1 and CDR2 (germline): KGHSH, LQKENI. CDR3 in DNA: TGTGCCAGCTTAAGACTAGCGGGAGGGCCGGGCGAGCAGTACTTC. It codes for CASLRLAGGPGEQYF.

This clonotype was detected only a few times. This chain's CDR3 is CSAGRVAAFGSNQPQHF. The CDR3 nucleotides read TGCAGTGCCGGAAGGGTTGCAGCCTTTGGGAGCAATCAGCCCCAGCATTTT. The chain employs TRBV20-1 and TRBJ1-5; D is uncertain. Per germline, CDR1 DFQATT and CDR2 SNEGSKA (reference sequence). Deletions cut 6 bases from V and 1 base from J, with 22 bases between. The CDR3 runs to 17 residues.

This clonotype was seen repeatedly, ten times or more. This chain joins TRBV4-2 and TRBJ2-1, with 10 bases fitting TRBD2. Trimming at V came to 1 base and at J to 5 bases, leaving 5 bases not matched to a gene. Germline CDR1 LGHNA, CDR2 YNFKEQ. The CDR3 has 16 amino acids. The CDR3 coding sequence is TGTGCCAGCAGCCAAGTAACTCTAGCGGGGGACAATGAGCAGTTCTTC. It codes for CASSQVTLAGDNEQFF.

This clonotype was seen many times. The chain joins TRBV5-6 to TRBJ1-1; D is undetermined. The CDR3 is 15 amino acids. V lost 1 base and J 2 bases, leaving 12 bases between the germline ends. Germline CDR1 is SGHDT and CDR2 is YYEEEE. The CDR3 DNA sequence: TGTGCCAGCAGCTTGTGGCTACAGACCAACACTGAAGCTTTCTTT. It specifies CASSLWLQTNTEAFF.

This clonotype was detected many times. The chain couples TRBV7-2 to TRBJ1-2; 7 positions match TRBD1. V trimming: 3 bases; J trimming: 8 bases; junction bases outside the gene matches: 9. Germline CDR1 and CDR2: SGHTA and FQGNSA. The CDR3 totals 14 residues. The CDR3: CASSFDRDRRGYTF. CDR3 nucleotide sequence: TGTGCCAGCAGCTTTGACAGGGATCGAAGGGGCTACACCTTC.

J is TRBJ2-3 and V is TRBV27, with D maybe TRBD1 (7 bases). V lost 4 bases and J lost 1, with 15 bases in between. The CDR3 sequence is 16 residues long. Germline V gene lookup returns CDR1 MNHEY and CDR2 SMNVEV (reference sequence). In DNA, the CDR3 is TGTGCCAGCAGTTCCCCAGGGGGACTCCGCACAGATACGCAGTATTTT. Translation: CASSSPGGLRTDTQYF.

This clonotype was counted many times. CDR3 region: CASSQGGGTGEAFF. The CDR3 bases are TGCGCCAGCAGCCAAGGGGGAGGCACGGGTGAAGCTTTCTTT. This chain joins TRBV4-1 and TRBJ1-1, with D hard to call. This CDR3 has 14 residues. Per the germline V gene, CDR1 is MGHRA and CDR2 is YSYEKL. Trimming took off 1 base at V and 7 bases at J, with 13 bases between the two ends.